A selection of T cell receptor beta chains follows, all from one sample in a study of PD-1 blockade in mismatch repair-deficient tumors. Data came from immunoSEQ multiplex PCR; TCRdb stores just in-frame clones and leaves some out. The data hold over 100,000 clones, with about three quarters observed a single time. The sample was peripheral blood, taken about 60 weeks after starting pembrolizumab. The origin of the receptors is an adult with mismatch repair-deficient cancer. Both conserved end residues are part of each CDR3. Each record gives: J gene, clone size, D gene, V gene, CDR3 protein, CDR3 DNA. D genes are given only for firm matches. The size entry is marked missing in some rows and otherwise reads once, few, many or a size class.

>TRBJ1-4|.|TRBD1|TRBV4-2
CASSRPSKSGQGSEKLFF
TGTGCCAGCAGCAGACCATCCAAATCGGGACAGGGTAGTGAAAAACTGTTTTTT
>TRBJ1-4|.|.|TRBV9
CASSVGGRDPTNEKLFF
TGTGCCAGCAGCGTAGGAGGCAGGGATCCCACTAATGAAAAACTGTTTTTT
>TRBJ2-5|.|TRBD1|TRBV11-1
CASSLEGAGETQYF
TGTGCCAGCAGCTTAGAGGGGGCGGGAGAGACCCAGTACTTC
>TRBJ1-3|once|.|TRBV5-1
CASSLAAGRSGSSGNTIYF
TGCGCCAGCAGCTTGGCGGCCGGGAGAAGCGGTTCATCTGGAAACACCATATATTTT
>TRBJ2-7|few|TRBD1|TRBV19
CASSRTGNPFDSYEQYF
TGTGCCAGTAGCCGGACAGGGAATCCCTTCGACTCCTACGAGCAGTACTTC
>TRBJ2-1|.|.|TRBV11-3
CASSFSDSLTVNEQFF
TGTGCCAGCAGCTTCTCGGACAGCCTAACGGTCAATGAGCAGTTCTTC
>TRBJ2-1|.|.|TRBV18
CASSPRGGEQFF
TGTGCCAGCTCACCGAGGGGCGGTGAGCAGTTCTTC
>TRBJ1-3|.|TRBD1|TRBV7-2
CASSLVTGGGNTIYF
TGTGCCAGCAGCTTAGTTACAGGGGGAGGAAACACCATATATTTT
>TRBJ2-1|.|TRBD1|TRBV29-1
CSVVPRLPPDRDNEQFF
TGCAGCGTTGTCCCGCGCCTACCACCGGACAGGGACAATGAGCAGTTCTTC
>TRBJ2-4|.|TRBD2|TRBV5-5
CASSSLAGGNIQYF
TGTGCCAGCAGCTCCCTGGCGGGGGGAAACATTCAGTACTTC
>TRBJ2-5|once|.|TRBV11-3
CASSLAPNSRRSETQYF
TGTGCCAGCAGCTTAGCCCCAAACAGTAGAAGGTCGGAGACCCAGTACTTC
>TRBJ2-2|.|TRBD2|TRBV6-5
CASSGLAGAYGELFF
TGTGCCAGCAGCGGACTAGCGGGAGCTTACGGGGAGCTGTTTTTT
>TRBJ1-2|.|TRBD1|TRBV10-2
CASSDMLQGFSVIYGYTF
TGCGCCAGCAGTGATATGTTACAGGGGTTTTCTGTGATCTATGGCTACACCTTC
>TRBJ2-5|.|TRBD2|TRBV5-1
CASSLSSGRAGETQYF
TGCGCCAGCAGCTTGAGTAGCGGGAGGGCAGGAGAGACCCAGTACTTC
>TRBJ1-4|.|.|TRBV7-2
CASSLVPDNEKLFF
TGTGCCAGCAGCTTAGTCCCAGATAATGAAAAACTGTTTTTT
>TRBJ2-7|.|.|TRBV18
CASSPETGNYEQYF
TGTGCCAGCTCACCGGAGACAGGAAACTACGAGCAGTACTTC
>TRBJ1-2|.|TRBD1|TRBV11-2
CASSLVGTGGMRGYTF
TGTGCCAGCAGCTTAGTGGGGACAGGGGGAATGCGGGGCTACACCTTC
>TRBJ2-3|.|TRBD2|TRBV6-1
CAGGRLADITDTQYF
TGTGCCGGGGGAAGACTAGCCGATATCACAGATACGCAGTATTTT
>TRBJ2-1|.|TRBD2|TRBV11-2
CASSSWEGGSYNEQFF
TGTGCCAGCAGCTCATGGGAGGGCGGGTCCTACAATGAGCAGTTCTTC
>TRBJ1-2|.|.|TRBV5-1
CASSLAALEGYTF
TGCGCCAGCAGCTTGGCAGCCTTGGAGGGCTACACCTTC
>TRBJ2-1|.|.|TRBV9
CASSPGTSAGDEQFF
TGTGCCAGCAGCCCCGGGACCTCCGCGGGCGATGAGCAGTTCTTC
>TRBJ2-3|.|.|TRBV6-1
CASNPTPNTQYF
TGTGCCAGCAATCCCACCCCGAATACGCAGTATTTT
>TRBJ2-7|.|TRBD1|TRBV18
CASSRDRAEEQYF
TGTGCCAGCTCACGGGACAGGGCGGAGGAGCAGTACTTC
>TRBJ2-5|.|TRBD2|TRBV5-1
CASSLGGTSGSTETQYF
TGCGCCAGCAGCTTGGGAGGGACTAGCGGGAGTACAGAGACCCAGTACTTC
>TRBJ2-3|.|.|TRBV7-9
CASSFGGTDTQYF
TGTGCCAGCAGCTTTGGGGGCACAGATACGCAGTATTTT
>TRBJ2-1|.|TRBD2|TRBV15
CATSRGGLAGAYNEQFF
TGTGCCACCAGCAGAGGGGGACTAGCGGGAGCATACAATGAGCAGTTCTTC
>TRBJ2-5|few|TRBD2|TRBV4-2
CASSQEGTAGGGQETQYF
TGTGCCAGCAGCCAAGAGGGGACAGCGGGGGGAGGGCAGGAGACCCAGTACTTC
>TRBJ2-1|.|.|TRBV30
CASFGLRGEQFF
TGTGCCTCCTTCGGCCTGAGGGGTGAGCAGTTCTTC
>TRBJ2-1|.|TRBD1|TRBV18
CASSPDRVNEQFF
TGTGCCAGCTCTCCCGACAGGGTCAATGAGCAGTTCTTC
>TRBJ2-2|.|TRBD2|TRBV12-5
CASGLGLAANTGELFF
TGTGCTAGTGGTCTTGGACTAGCGGCGAACACCGGGGAGCTGTTTTTT
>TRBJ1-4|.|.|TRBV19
CASSVRSATNEKLFF
TGTGCCAGTAGTGTTAGATCCGCAACTAATGAAAAACTGTTTTTT
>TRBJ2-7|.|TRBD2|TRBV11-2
CASSLERAGPYEQYF
TGTGCCAGCAGCTTAGAGAGAGCGGGACCCTACGAGCAGTACTTC
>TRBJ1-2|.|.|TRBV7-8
CASMQNPGGGYTF
TGTGCCAGCATGCAGAATCCTGGTGGAGGCTACACCTTC
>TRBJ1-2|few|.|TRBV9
CASSVDGYYGYTF
TGTGCCAGCAGCGTAGACGGATACTATGGCTACACCTTC
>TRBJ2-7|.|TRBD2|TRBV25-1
CASSAPPPGAGLSYEQYF
TGTGCCAGCAGTGCACCTCCCCCGGGAGCGGGACTCTCCTACGAGCAGTACTTC
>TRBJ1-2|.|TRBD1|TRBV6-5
CASRPGGQSSGGYTF
TGTGCCAGCAGACCGGGGGGACAGTCATCAGGTGGCTACACCTTC
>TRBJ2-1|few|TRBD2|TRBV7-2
CASSLVRLAVYNEQFF
TGTGCCAGCAGCTTAGTCAGGCTAGCGGTTTACAATGAGCAGTTCTTC
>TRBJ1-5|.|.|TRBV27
CASSLGYSNQPQHF
TGTGCCAGCTCCCTGGGCTATAGCAATCAGCCCCAGCATTTT
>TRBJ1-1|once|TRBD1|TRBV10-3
CAISGAPGQMNTEAFF
TGTGCCATCAGTGGGGCCCCGGGACAGATGAACACTGAAGCTTTCTTT
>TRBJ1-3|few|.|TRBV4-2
CASSRRQSSGNTIYF
TGTGCCAGCAGCCGACGACAGAGCTCTGGAAACACCATATATTTT
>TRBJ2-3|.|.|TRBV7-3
CASSLSRTDTQYF
TGTGCCAGCAGCTTATCCCGCACAGATACGCAGTATTTT
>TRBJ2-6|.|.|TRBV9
CASSVSFGGGGANVLTF
TGTGCCAGCAGCGTATCTTTTGGGGGTGGTGGGGCCAACGTCCTGACTTTC
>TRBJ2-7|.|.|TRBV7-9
CASSLGGQGYEQYF
TGTGCCAGCAGCTTAGGGGGTCAAGGCTACGAGCAGTACTTC
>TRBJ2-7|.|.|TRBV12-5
CASGLVSTRGSYEQYF
TGTGCTAGTGGTTTGGTATCAACCCGCGGATCCTACGAGCAGTACTTC
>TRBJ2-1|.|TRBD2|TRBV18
CASSPEGAGLHNEQFF
TGTGCCAGCTCACCGGAAGGAGCGGGGTTACACAATGAGCAGTTCTTC
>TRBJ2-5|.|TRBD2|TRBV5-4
CASSFGGRGERTQYF
TGTGCCAGCAGCTTCGGGGGGAGGGGTGAGAGGACCCAGTACTTC
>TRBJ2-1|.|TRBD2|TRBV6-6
CASEAGGIYNEQFF
TGTGCCAGCGAAGCGGGAGGGATTTACAATGAGCAGTTCTTC
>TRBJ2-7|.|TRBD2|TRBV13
CASSELTSGSDYEQYF
TGTGCCAGCAGCGAACTGACTAGCGGGTCGGACTACGAGCAGTACTTC
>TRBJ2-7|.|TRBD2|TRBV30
CAWGTSGSRGEQYF
TGTGCCTGGGGGACTAGCGGGAGTCGGGGCGAGCAGTACTTC
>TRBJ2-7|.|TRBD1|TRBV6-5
CASNFGQGRGEQYF
TGTGCCAGCAACTTTGGACAGGGTCGAGGCGAGCAGTACTTC
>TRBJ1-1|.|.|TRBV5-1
CASSLVGDTEAFF
TGCGCCAGCAGCTTGGTTGGGGACACTGAAGCTTTCTTT
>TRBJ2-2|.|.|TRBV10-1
CASRQSRTLTGELFF
TGCGCCAGCAGACAGTCTAGAACGTTAACCGGGGAGCTGTTTTTT